A selection of T cell receptor beta chains follows, all from one sample in a study of type 1 regulatory T cells. Each CDR3 protein gets one entry after TCRdb re-called the reads with MiXCR. The table has 88,000 or so distinct CDR3 sequences, 25% to 40% seen once. The specimen was CD4+ T cells, either the whole sample or a sorted fraction (not recorded which). These receptors all stem from a human donor in good health. The CDR3 runs from the conserved cysteine through the conserved F or W. D genes are given only for firm matches. The size entry is marked missing in some rows and otherwise reads once, few, many or a size class.

>NA|TRBV7-2|NA|TRBJ2-1
TGTGCCAGCAGCTCTCCCGGGATGGGACAGTTCTTC
CASSSPGMGQFF
>TRBD2|TRBV5-4|NA|TRBJ2-1
TGTGCCAGCAGCAAGGGACTAGCGGGAGTGTCCTACAATGAGCAGTTCTTC
CASSKGLAGVSYNEQFF
>TRBD2|TRBV20-1|NA|TRBJ2-7
TGCAGTGCTAGAAGGTTCCGGACTAGCGGTCATTACGAGCAGTACTTC
CSARRFRTSGHYEQYF
>NA|TRBV11-2|few|TRBJ2-5
TGTGCCAGCAGCTTATCTATGGAGACCCAGTACTTC
CASSLSMETQYF
>NA|TRBV7-3|NA|TRBJ2-1
TGTGCCAGCAGCTTAACGGTTGTGGGTTATAACAATGAGCAGTTCTTC
CASSLTVVGYNNEQFF
>NA|TRBV27|NA|TRBJ2-3
TGTGCCAGCAGTTTATCGCGGTGGGATACGCAGTATTTT
CASSLSRWDTQYF
>NA|TRBV7-9|NA|TRBJ2-5
TGTGCCAGCAGCTTAGCGGGAGGAGCAGAGACCCAGTACTTC
CASSLAGGAETQYF
>NA|TRBV3-1|NA|TRBJ1-5
TGTGCCAGCAGCCAGCAGACACTGAGCAATCAGCCCCAGCATTTT
CASSQQTLSNQPQHF
>TRBD2|TRBV4-1|NA|TRBJ2-5
TGCGCCAGCAGCCCCTTAGCGGGAGGGCCGAAAGAGACCCAGTACTTC
CASSPLAGGPKETQYF
>NA|TRBV5-6|NA|TRBJ2-2
TGTGCCAGCAGCTTGTTGGGACCACATACCGGGGAGCTGTTTTTT
CASSLLGPHTGELFF
>TRBD2|TRBV15|NA|TRBJ2-3
TGTGCCACCAGCAGAGGAACTAGCGGGAGCTCAGATACGCAGTATTTT
CATSRGTSGSSDTQYF
>TRBD1|TRBV29-1|NA|TRBJ2-6
TGCAGCGTCGGACAGGGGGCAGGAGGGGCCAACGTCCTGACTTTC
CSVGQGAGGANVLTF
>NA|TRBV12-3/TRBV12-4|few|TRBJ1-5
TGTGCCAGCAGGATCGCAGGCGGGCAGCCCCAGCATTTT
CASRIAGGQPQHF
>TRBD1|TRBV12-3/TRBV12-4|NA|TRBJ2-2
TGTGCCAGCAGTTATTTAGGACAGGGCGATCACACCGGGGAGCTGTTTTTT
CASSYLGQGDHTGELFF
>NA|TRBV6-2/TRBV6-3|NA|TRBJ1-5
TGTGCCAGCAGTTACATGGACAATCAGCCCCAGCATTTT
CASSYMDNQPQHF
>TRBD2|TRBV19|NA|TRBJ2-1
TGTGCCAGTAGTATTAGGACTAGCGGGGACAATGAGCAGTTCTTC
CASSIRTSGDNEQFF
>NA|TRBV29-1|NA|TRBJ2-5
TGCAGCGGACAGCAAGAGACCCAGTACTTC
CSGQQETQYF
>NA|TRBV15|many|TRBJ2-2
TGTGCCACCAGCAGAGAAGAGGGTGCGTGGGGGGAGCTGTTTTTT
CATSREEGAWGELFF
>TRBD1|TRBV5-1|NA|TRBJ1-2
TGCGCCAGCAGCTTAACAGGGGCTGGCGACTATGGCTACACCTTC
CASSLTGAGDYGYTF
>NA|TRBV3-1|few|TRBJ2-7
TGTGCCAGCAGCCAAGCCGTCCACGAGCAGTACTTC
CASSQAVHEQYF
>NA|TRBV20-1|NA|TRBJ2-1
TGCAGTGCTAGAGGGACGGGTAGCGACACCTACAATGAGCAGTTCTTC
CSARGTGSDTYNEQFF
>NA|TRBV5-1|few|TRBJ1-6
TGCGCCAGCAGCTTGGGGCTTTCAGCCAATTCACCCCTCCACTTT
CASSLGLSANSPLHF
>TRBD1|TRBV20-1|NA|TRBJ1-6
TGCAGTGCTAGGACAGGGACACGGGATTCACCCCTCCACTTT
CSARTGTRDSPLHF
>TRBD2|TRBV7-9|NA|TRBJ2-1
TGTGCCAGCAGCCCATCCACCCTCGGAGCGGGAGGCTTCAATGAGCAGTTCTTC
CASSPSTLGAGGFNEQFF
>NA|TRBV6-6|NA|TRBJ1-5
TGTGCCAGTCAACCCGGGACCGATAGCAATCAGCCCCAGCATTTT
CASQPGTDSNQPQHF
>NA|TRBV20-1|NA|TRBJ2-5
TGCAGTGGAAATGTACAGGTGAACCAAGAGACCCAGTACTTC
CSGNVQVNQETQYF
>NA|TRBV5-1|few|TRBJ2-4
TGCGCCAGCAGCTTGGTAGGGGGACAAAACATTCAGTACTTC
CASSLVGGQNIQYF
>NA|TRBV29-1|NA|TRBJ2-7
TGCAGCGGAAGGGAGGCGCACGAGCAGTACTTC
CSGREAHEQYF
>NA|TRBV4-2|once|TRBJ2-2
TGTGCCAGCAGCTCTGTGGCGGGGGCGGGTACCGGGGAGCTGTTTTTT
CASSSVAGAGTGELFF
>NA|TRBV18|NA|TRBJ2-2
TGTGCCAGCTCACCCTTCCGGGGTGACACCGGGGAGCTGTTTTTT
CASSPFRGDTGELFF
>NA|TRBV7-8|NA|TRBJ2-7
TGTGCCAGCACCCACCCGTCCAGCTCCGAGCAGTACTTC
CASTHPSSSEQYF
>NA|TRBV20-1|NA|TRBJ2-1
TGCAGTGCTGGGCGGCTAGGATCTGCCTACAATGAGCAGTTCTTC
CSAGRLGSAYNEQFF
>TRBD2|TRBV29-1|NA|TRBJ2-1
TGCAGCGGCGGACTAGCGGGTGCCTACAATGAGCAGTTCTTC
CSGGLAGAYNEQFF
>TRBD1|TRBV20-1|NA|TRBJ2-4
TGCAGTGCTCAAACCGGGACAGGGGGAACCAAAAACATTCAGTACTTC
CSAQTGTGGTKNIQYF
>NA|TRBV14|few|TRBJ2-1
TGTGCCAGCAGCCAAGATGGGGCGGCCCCCAAGCAGTTCTTC
CASSQDGAAPKQFF